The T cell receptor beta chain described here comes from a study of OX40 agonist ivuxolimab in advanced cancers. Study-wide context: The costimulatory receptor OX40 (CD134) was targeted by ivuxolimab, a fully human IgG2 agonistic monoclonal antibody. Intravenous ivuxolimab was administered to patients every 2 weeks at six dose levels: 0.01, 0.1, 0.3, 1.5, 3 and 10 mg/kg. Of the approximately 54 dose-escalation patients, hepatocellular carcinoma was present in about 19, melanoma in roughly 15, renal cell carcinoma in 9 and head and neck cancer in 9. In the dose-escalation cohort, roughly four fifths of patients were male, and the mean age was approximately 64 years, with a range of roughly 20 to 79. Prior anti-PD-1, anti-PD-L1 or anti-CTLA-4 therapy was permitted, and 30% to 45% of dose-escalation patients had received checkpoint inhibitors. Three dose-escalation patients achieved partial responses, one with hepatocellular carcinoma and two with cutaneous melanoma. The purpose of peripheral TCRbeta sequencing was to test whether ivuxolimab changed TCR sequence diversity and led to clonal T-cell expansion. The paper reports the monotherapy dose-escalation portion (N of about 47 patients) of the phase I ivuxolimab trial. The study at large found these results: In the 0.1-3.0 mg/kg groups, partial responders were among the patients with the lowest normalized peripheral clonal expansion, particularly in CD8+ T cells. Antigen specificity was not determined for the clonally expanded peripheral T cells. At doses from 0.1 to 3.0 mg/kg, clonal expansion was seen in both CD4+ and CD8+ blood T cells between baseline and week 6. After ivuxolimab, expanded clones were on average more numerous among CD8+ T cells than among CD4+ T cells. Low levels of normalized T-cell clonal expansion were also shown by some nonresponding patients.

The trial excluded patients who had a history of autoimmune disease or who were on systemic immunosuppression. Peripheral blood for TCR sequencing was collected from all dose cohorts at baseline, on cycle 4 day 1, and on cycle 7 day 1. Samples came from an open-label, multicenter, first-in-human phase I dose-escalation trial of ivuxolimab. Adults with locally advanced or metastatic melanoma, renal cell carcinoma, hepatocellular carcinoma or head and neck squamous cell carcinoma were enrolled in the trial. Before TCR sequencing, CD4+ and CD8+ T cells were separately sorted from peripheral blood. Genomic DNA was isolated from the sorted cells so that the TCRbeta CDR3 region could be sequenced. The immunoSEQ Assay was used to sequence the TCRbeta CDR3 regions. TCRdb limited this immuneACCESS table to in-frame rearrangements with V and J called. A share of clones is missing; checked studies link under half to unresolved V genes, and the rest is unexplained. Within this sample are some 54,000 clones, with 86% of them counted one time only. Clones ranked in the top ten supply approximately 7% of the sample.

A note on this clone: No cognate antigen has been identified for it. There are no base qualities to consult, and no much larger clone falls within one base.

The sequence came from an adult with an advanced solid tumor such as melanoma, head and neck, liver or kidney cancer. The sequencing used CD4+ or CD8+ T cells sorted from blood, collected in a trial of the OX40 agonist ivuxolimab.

The CDR3 here reads CASSVASQAPDTQYF. The nucleotide sequence is TGTGCCAGCAGCGTAGCTTCCCAGGCCCCAGATACGCAGTATTTT. The chain is made from TRBV9 and TRBJ2-3; no D gene is confidently identified. Its CDR3 holds 15 amino acids, cysteine through phenylalanine. Kept here is only the CDR3 DNA, which spans 45 bases and is read in frame from base 1. CDR1 and CDR2 are drawn from the germline V gene: SGDLS, YYNGEE. V was cut back by 0 bases and J by 4 bases, leaving a gap of 12 bases between them.